These 5 T cell receptor beta chains came from one sample sequenced in a study of tumor and adjacent non-tumor tissue in lung cancer. No cell sorting was done before RNA was extracted from the tissue. A modified ARM-PCR protocol with three rounds of nested PCR amplified TCRbeta. TCRdb re-derived calls from the multiplex PCR reads in MiXCR, one entry per CDR3 protein. Among 71,000 or so distinct CDR3 sequences, 80% were seen once, and the ten largest hold about 14%. The sample was lung tumor tissue. Source of these receptors: a woman in her forties or fifties with non-small cell lung cancer.

The chain combines TRBV4-3 with TRBJ2-1; 7 nucleotides line up with TRBD2. CDR1 and CDR2 from the germline V gene are LGHNA and YSLEER. The CDR3 loop spans 17 amino acids. V was clipped by 6 bases and J by 8 bases; unmatched bases: 19. The CDR3 sequence: CASSKTSGLSGAHEQFF. Written as DNA, the CDR3 is TGCGCCAGCAGTAAGACTTCGGGACTATCGGGAGCCCATGAGCAGTTCTTC.

Points on this clonotype: One end of the junction fails to match germline, which may point to a read error. The rearrangement links TRBV20-1 to TRBJ2-7; 7 bases align to TRBD1. Germline-derived CDR1 and CDR2 are DFQATT and SNEGSKA (reference sequence). There are 14 residues in the CDR3. The CDR3 bases are TGCAGTGTTAGAGTGTCGGGACAGCCCTACGAGCAGTACTTC. Translating gives CSVRVSGQPYEQYF.

The V gene is TRBV20-1, the J gene TRBJ1-1, with D maybe TRBD1 (5 bases). CDR1 is DFQATT, CDR2 SNEGSKA, per germline (reference sequence). The CDR3 totals 13 residues. CDR3 amino acids: CIWTTILNTEAFF. In DNA, the CDR3 is TGCATATGGACAACAATATTAAACACTGAAGCTTTCTTT.

Concerning this clonotype: The junction departs from the called germline gene at one end, perhaps through a read error. This chain joins TRBV6-6 and TRBJ1-2, with D unresolved. This CDR3 has 14 residues. Germline loops: CDR1 MNHNY, CDR2 SVGAGI (reference sequence). CDR3 region: CASSYSGRNYDYTF. The DNA for the CDR3 is TGTGCCAGCAGCTACTCTGGGCGAAACTATGACTACACCTTC.

A word on this clonotype: A read error may account for a junction end that differs from germline. J is TRBJ1-3 and V is TRBV29-1; D is unclear. This CDR3 has 13 amino acids. Germline values: CDR1 SQVTM, CDR2 ANQGSEA. The CDR3 here is CSFWSDSGNTIYF. CDR3 DNA: TGTAGCTTCTGGTCTGACTCTGGAAACACCATATATTTT. Together with reference TRBV29-1 and TRBJ1-3, the CDR3 gives the full variable domain: SAVISQKPSRDICQRGTSLTIQCQVDSQVTMMFWYRQQPGQSLTLIATANQGSEATYESGFVIDKFPISRPNLTFSTLTVSNMSPEDSSIYLCSFWSDSGNTIYFGEGSWLTVV.